This T cell receptor beta chain was retrieved from a study of blood T cell repertoires in COVID-19. About the research overall: Sites in the United States, Italy and Spain provided acute and convalescent COVID-19 samples. From T cells, B-cell-depleted T cells, or PBMCs came the material, which was cDNA or gDNA.

The table lists this clone with a few counts. Per the study methods: Cell counts per sample came from amplifying reference gene primers. The assay was immunoSEQ multiplex PCR, and TCRdb's table has in-frame clones only and misses some. Clonal size and the V and J genes are those of that table, whereas D and trimming came from the DNA. The sample comprises 50,000 to 65,000 clones, approximately 85% of which are singletons, and 3.5% to 4.5% rests with the top ten. Germline-derived CDR1 and CDR2 are ENHRY and SYGVKD. This CDR3 is built from 15 residues. V shed 6 bases, J shed 4 bases, and the junction held 7 bases outside the gene matches.

J is TRBJ2-2 and V is TRBV10-3; 8 bases line up with TRBD1. This clonotype originated in a middle-aged man with active COVID-19. The sample consisted of peripheral blood. The CDR3 nucleotides read TGTGCCATCAGAGGTCAGGGGGCCTTCACCGGGGAGCTGTTTTTT. The encoded protein is CAIRGQGAFTGELFF.